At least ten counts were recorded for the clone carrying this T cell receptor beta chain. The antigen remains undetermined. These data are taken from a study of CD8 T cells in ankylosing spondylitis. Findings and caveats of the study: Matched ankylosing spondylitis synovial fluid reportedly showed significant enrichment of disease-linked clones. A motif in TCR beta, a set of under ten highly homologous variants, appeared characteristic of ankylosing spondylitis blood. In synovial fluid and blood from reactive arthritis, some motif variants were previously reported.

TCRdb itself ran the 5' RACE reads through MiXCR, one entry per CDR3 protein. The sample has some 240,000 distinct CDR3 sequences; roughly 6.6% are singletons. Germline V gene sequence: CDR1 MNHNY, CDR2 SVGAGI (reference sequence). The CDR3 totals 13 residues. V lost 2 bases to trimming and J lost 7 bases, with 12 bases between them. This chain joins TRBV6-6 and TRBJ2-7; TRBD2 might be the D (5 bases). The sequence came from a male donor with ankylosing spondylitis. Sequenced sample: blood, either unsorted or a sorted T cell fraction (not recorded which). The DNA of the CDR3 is TGTGCCAGCAGTTACGGGAAAGCGGTAGAGCAGTACTTC. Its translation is CASSYGKAVEQYF.